What follows describes a single T cell receptor beta chain. Many counts were recorded for this clonotype. What this receptor recognizes is not known. The input lacks base qualities; no much larger clone sits a single base away. The sample is drawn from a study of regulatory T cells in long-lasting Graves disease (dated by TCRdb to the early 2020s). As for the study more broadly: In the newly diagnosed Graves' disease group, patients had been taking antithyroid drugs for less than 3 months. A total of some 35 samples underwent TCR sequencing: around 13 from persistent and about 20 from newly diagnosed Graves' disease patients. Peripheral blood TCR sequencing and RNA sequencing compared persistent Graves' disease patients with newly diagnosed Graves' disease patients. The study took place in China and was registered as a clinical trial.

The CDR3 sequence holds 14 residues, the cysteine and phenylalanine included. Only the CDR3 DNA is retained, 42 bases long and in frame from the first base. The germline V gene (reference sequence) specifies LNHDA as CDR1 and SQIVND as CDR2. The germline V end is reduced by 2 bases and the J end by 6 bases; junction bases left unmatched: 2. Overall results and qualifications from the work: Persistent disease showed preferential use of TRBV28, TRBJ1-2 and TRBJ2-5, whereas newly diagnosed disease favored TRBV20-1 and TRBJ2-1. The authors acknowledged the small sample size as a limitation that may reduce accuracy. Because the primary lesion, thyroid tissue, could not be accessed, the study looked at peripheral blood alone. Lower TCR Shannon entropy and fewer highly expanded clones were observed in persistent Graves' disease patients than in newly diagnosed patients, which suggested clonal expansion. Patients with persistent disease shared more public clonotypes (about 3,000) than newly diagnosed patients did (approximately 1,000). Only the TCR beta chain was sequenced and analyzed.

This specimen's time point label, per the study, means: newly diagnosed GD, antithyroid drugs for less than 3 months. RNA was extracted from PBMCs in TRIzol for both TCR sequencing and RNA sequencing. The diagnosis of Graves' disease followed American Thyroid Association guidelines. The patients came from an endocrinology department in Xi'an, China. From each patient, nine milliliters of peripheral blood was collected into an EDTA anticoagulant tube. Ficoll Paque Plus density gradient separation was used to isolate PBMCs, and no further T cell sorting was done. An Agilent 2100 Bioanalyzer and agarose gel were used to check RNA quality, and a NanoDrop 2000 was used to measure RNA concentration. Library preparation was by multiplex PCR. This sample was sequenced with an Illumina HiSeq 4000. To build TCR beta libraries, CDR3 regions were amplified by Arm-PCR using iRepertoire HTBI primers. Gel purification was performed on PCR products prior to sequencing. As for how the authors treated the data: Gene usage analysis of CDR3 amino acid clonotypes relied on the 62 TRBV and 14 TRBJ segments identified across samples. COPE and FqMerger were used to merge filtered high-quality paired reads into contigs. BLAST was used to align contigs to IMGT TRBV, TRBD and TRBJ reference genes, with CDR3 defined following IMGT. Clonotypes above 0.1% frequency were classified as highly expanded clones. Shannon entropy was used to measure repertoire diversity, and the Gini coefficient was used to measure V-J evenness. Clonotypes shared by more than one individual were considered public. TCRdb reworked the public reads: Q25 trimming with fastp, MiXCR clone assembly, productive beta chains retained. Rows merge per CDR3 protein into single entries with the most common DNA and genes. TCRdb's processing, not the authors' own work, is the source of the V and J calls. In all, the sample holds fewer than 550,000 distinct CDR3 sequences, and roughly 15% of those were seen once. Together, the top ten hold 20% to 25% of the sample.

This same sample was also taken into another study, of T cells in Graves' hyperthyroidism and ophthalmopathy. As described in the second report: Stable Graves' hyperthyroidism was defined as the absence of progression to ophthalmopathy over 18 months of follow-up. Hyperthyroidism patients were newly diagnosed, with disease duration under 2 months, and aged 18 to 65 years. Any patient with an uncontrolled infection, another autoimmune disease, pregnancy or lactation was excluded. Diagnoses were based on clinical symptoms, serum thyroxine and TRAb, thyroid ultrasound and orbital computed tomography. A first-round RT-PCR of the TCR CDR3 used the HTBI primer set with the Qiagen OneStep RT-PCR kit. Most expanded thyroid clonotypes (frequency above 0.001) were also found in blood, which suggests that blood repertoires may mirror thyroid immune responses. Ophthalmopathy was separated from stable hyperthyroidism by a 13 V-J signature model, with 85% to 90% sensitivity and approximately 84% specificity obtained in cross-validation and 80%/75% obtained in testing. In validation, progression to ophthalmopathy was predicted by the model with almost 71% sensitivity and nearly 75% specificity, a median of approximately 6.5 months before onset. TCR V-J signatures able to tell the groups apart were searched for in a discovery cohort of 90 to 100 patients, of whom around 42 had Graves' ophthalmopathy and 55 to 60 had stable Graves' hyperthyroidism. Prospective prediction of ophthalmopathy was tested in an independent validation cohort of approximately 18 hyperthyroidism patients and 17 patients who later progressed to ophthalmopathy. For training and testing, the 100 or so patients in the discovery cohort were randomly divided in a 7:3 ratio. In over five Graves' hyperthyroidism patients, the study also compared T-cell repertoires from thyroid tissue with T-cell repertoires from blood. After blood sampling, hyperthyroidism patients were treated with methimazole at a starting dose of 30 mg daily, and ophthalmopathy patients were treated with high-dose intravenous methylprednisolone. Libraries were constructed in a second round of multiplex PCR, after which size selection and purification were performed. Sequencing of the libraries was done on an Illumina HiSeq2000 using paired-end 100 bp reads. SOAPnuke was used to process the raw data, throwing out any read that contained adapters or uncalled bases, had a mean Phred below 15, or lacked an exact constant-primer or identifier match. High-quality paired reads were merged with COPE v1.2.5, and unique nucleotide sequences were defined as clonotypes. MiTCR v1.1 was used to align clonotypes to the IMGT TRBV, TRBD and TRBJ reference segments. The analysis was restricted to V-J combinations with a frequency above 0.0001, which together covered around 99% of the repertoires. A TCS score was defined as the ratio of F50 (clonal expansion) to E x V (chaos), with BLOSUM62-based TCRdist applied between CDR3 peptides within each V-J. Welch's t-statistics and random forest reduced just over 500 V-J features to 13, which were used in a naive Bayes classifier (R e1071). Sample size was not statistically predetermined, and blinding of investigators to group allocation was not performed. The paper describes TCR Vbeta CDR3 sequencing of 130 to 150 peripheral blood samples, made up of roughly 40 ophthalmopathy patients, around 78 hyperthyroidism patients and 17 progressor patients.

The V and J genes are TRBV19 and TRBJ1-1; 11 central bases correspond to TRBD1. The sample here was peripheral blood mononuclear cells (PBMCs), taken at new diagnosis, from a patient treated with antithyroid drugs. The clonotype originates from a woman aged 35-60 years with Graves disease. Donor details come from another sample of the same person, matched by shared clones. The bases read TGTGCCAGTAGTATATGGGGACAGGGGGCTGAAGCTTTCTTT. Protein translation: CASSIWGQGAEAFF.